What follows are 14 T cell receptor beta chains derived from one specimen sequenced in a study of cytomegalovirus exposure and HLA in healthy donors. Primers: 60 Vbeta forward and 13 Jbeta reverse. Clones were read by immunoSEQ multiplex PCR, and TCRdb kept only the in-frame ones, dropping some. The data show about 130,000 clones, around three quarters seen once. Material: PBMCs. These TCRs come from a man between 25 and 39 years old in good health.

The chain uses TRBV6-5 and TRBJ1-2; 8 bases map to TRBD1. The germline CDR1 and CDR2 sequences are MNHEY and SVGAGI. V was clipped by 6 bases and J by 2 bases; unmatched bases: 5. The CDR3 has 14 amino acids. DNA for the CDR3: TGTGCCAGCAGGGCAGGGGGCCTAAACTATGGCTACACCTTC. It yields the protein CASRAGGLNYGYTF.

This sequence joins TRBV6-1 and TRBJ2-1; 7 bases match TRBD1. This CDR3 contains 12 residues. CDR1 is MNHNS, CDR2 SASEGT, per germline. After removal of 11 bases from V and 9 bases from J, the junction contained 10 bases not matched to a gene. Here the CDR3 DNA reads TGTGCCGGGGGACAGCCCCGCACTGAGCAGTTCTTC. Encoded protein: CAGGQPRTEQFF.

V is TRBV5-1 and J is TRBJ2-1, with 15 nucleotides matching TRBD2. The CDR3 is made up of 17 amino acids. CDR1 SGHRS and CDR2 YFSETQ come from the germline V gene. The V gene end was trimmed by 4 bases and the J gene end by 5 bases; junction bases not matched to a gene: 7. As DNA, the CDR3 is TGCGCCAGCAGCCCGGGACTAGCGGGAGGTCCGCACAATGAGCAGTTCTTC. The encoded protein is CASSPGLAGGPHNEQFF.

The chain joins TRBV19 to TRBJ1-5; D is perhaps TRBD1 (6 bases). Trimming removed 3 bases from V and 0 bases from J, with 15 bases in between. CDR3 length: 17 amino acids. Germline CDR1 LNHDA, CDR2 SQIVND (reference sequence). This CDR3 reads CASSIRAQGYSNQPQHF. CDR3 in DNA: TGTGCCAGTAGTATCAGGGCACAGGGCTATAGCAATCAGCCCCAGCATTTT.

The CDR3 reads CACRTFGESYGYTF. The DNA of the CDR3 is TGTGCCTGTCGAACTTTCGGTGAGAGCTATGGCTACACCTTC. V and J are TRBV30 and TRBJ1-2; no reliable D call. The CDR3 length is 14 residues. With 6 bases removed from V and 4 bases from J, the gap between germline ends came to 18 bases. The germline V gene has CDR1 GTSNPN and CDR2 SVGIG (reference sequence).

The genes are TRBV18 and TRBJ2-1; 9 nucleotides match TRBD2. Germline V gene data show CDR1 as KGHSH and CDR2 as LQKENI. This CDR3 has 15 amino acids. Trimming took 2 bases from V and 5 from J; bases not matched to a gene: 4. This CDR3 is CASSPSAGGHNEQFF. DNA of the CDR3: TGTGCCAGCTCACCAAGTGCGGGAGGGCACAATGAGCAGTTCTTC.

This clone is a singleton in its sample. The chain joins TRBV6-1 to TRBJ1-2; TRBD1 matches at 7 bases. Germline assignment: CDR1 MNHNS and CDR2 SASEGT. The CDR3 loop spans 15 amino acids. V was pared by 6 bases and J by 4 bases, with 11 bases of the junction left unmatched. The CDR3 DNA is TGTGCCAGCAGCGAACCGGGACAGCTTTTCTATGGCTACACCTTC. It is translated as CASSEPGQLFYGYTF.

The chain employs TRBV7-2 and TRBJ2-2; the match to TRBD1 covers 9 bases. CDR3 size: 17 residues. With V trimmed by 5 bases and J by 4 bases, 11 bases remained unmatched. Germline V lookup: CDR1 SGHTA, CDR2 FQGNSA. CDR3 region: CASSRMGTGYGTGELFF. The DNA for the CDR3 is TGTGCCAGCAGCCGAATGGGGACAGGGTATGGCACCGGGGAGCTGTTTTTT.

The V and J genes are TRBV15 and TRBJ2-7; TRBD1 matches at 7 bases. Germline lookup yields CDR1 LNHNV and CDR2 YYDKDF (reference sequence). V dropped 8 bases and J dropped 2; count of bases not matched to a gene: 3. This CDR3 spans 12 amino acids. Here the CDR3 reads CATRDSAYEQYF. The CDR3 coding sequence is TGTGCCACCCGGGACAGCGCCTACGAGCAGTACTTC. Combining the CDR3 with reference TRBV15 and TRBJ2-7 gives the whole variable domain DAMVIQNPRYQVTQFGKPVTLSCSQTLNHNVMYWYQQKSSQAPKLLFHYYDKDFNNEADTPDNFQSRRPNTSFCFLDIRSPGLGDTAMYLCATRDSAYEQYFGPGTRLTVT.

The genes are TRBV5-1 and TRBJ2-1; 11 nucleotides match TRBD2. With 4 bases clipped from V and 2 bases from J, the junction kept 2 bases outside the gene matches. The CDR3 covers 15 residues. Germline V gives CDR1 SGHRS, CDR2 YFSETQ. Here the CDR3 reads CASSLSGRAYNEQFF. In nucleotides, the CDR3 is TGCGCCAGCAGCCTTAGCGGGAGGGCCTACAATGAGCAGTTCTTC. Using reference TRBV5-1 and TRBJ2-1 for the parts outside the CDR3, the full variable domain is KAGVTQTPRYLIKTRGQQVTLSCSPISGHRSVSWYQQTPGQGLQFLFEYFSETQRNKGNFPGRFSGRQFSNSRSEMNVSTLELGDSALYLCASSLSGRAYNEQFFGPGTRLTVL.

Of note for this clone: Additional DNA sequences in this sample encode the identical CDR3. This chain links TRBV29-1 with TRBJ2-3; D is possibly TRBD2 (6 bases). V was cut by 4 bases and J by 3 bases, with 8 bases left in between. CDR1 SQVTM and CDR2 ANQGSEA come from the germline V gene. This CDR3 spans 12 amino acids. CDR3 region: CSVGAGTDTQYF. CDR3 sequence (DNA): TGCAGCGTTGGGGCGGGGACAGATACGCAGTATTTT.

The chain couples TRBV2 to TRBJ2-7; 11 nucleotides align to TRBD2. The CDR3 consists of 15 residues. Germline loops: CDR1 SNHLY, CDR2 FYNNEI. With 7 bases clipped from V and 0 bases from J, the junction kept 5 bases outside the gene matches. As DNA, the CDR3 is TGTGCCAGCAAGTTCCTAGCGGGGGGCTCCTACGAGCAGTACTTC. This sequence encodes CASKFLAGGSYEQYF.

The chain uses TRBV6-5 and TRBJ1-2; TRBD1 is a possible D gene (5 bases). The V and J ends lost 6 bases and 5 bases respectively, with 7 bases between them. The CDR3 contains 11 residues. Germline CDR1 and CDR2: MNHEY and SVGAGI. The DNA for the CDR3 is TGTGCCAGCAGGGAGGGGTATGGCTACACCTTC. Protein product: CASREGYGYTF.

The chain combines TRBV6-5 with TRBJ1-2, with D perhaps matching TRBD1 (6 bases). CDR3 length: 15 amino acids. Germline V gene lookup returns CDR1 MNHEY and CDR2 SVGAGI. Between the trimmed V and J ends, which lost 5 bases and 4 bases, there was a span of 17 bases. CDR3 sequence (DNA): TGTGCCAGCAGTACGTCTTACAGGGAAGGCTATGGCTACACCTTC. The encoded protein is CASSTSYREGYGYTF.